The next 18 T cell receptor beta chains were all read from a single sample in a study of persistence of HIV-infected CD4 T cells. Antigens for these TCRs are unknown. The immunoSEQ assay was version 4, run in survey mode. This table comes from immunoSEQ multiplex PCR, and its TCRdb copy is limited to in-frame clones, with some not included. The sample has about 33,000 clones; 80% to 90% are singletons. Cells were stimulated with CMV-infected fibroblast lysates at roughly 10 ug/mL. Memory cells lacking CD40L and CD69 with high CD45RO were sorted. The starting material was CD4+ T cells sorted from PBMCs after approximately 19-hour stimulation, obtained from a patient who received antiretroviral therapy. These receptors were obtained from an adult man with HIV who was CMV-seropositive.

As DNA, the CDR3 is TGTGCCAGCAGCTTATTCGAGGACAGGGGCATCTACGAGCAGTACTTC. Translation gives CASSLFEDRGIYEQYF. The chain links TRBV7-9 to TRBJ2-7; TRBD1 aligns across 9 bases. This CDR3 has 16 amino acids. Germline assignment: CDR1 SEHNR and CDR2 FQNEAQ (reference sequence). V gave up 2 bases and J gave up 3 bases; unmatched junction bases: 8.

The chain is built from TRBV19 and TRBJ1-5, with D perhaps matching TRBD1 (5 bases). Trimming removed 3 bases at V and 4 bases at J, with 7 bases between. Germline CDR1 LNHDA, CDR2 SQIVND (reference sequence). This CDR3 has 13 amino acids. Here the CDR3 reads CASSMAGNQPQHF. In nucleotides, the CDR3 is TGTGCCAGTAGTATGGCAGGGAATCAGCCCCAGCATTTT.

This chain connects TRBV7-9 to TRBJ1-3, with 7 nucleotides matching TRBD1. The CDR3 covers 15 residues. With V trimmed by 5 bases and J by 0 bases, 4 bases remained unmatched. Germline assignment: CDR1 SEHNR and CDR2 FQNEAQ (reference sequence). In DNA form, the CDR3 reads TGTGCCAGCAGCCAGGGACAGAACTCTGGAAACACCATATATTTT. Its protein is CASSQGQNSGNTIYF.

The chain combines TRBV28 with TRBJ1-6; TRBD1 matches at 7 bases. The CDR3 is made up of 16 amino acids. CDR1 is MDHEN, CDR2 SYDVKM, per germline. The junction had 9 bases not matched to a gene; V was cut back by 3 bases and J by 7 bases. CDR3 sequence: CASSFVMGTANSPLHF. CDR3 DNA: TGTGCCAGCAGTTTCGTAATGGGGACAGCCAATTCACCCCTCCACTTT.

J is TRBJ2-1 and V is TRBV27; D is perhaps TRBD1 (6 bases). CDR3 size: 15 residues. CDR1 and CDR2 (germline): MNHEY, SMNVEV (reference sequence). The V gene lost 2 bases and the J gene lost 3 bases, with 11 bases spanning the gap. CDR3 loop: CASSLTSTGYNEQFF. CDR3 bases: TGTGCCAGCAGTTTAACCTCGACAGGCTACAATGAGCAGTTCTTC.

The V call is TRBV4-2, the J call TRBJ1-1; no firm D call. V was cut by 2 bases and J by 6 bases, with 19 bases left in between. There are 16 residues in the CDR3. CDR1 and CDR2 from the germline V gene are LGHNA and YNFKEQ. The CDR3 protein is CASSQFGPIGGAEAFF. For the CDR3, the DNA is TGTGCCAGCAGCCAATTCGGCCCGATCGGCGGGGCTGAAGCTTTCTTT.

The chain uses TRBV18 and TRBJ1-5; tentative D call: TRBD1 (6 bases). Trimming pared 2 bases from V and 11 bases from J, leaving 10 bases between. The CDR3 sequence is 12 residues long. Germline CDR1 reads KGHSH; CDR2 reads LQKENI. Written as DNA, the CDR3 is TGTGCCAGCTCACCAAGCCAGGGGACCCAGCATTTT. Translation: CASSPSQGTQHF.

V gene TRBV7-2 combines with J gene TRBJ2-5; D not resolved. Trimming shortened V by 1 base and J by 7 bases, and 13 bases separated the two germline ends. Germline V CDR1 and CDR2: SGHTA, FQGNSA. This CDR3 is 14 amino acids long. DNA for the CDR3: TGTGCCAGCAGCTTAGTAAGAGCTTCCGGGACCCAGTACTTC. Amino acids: CASSLVRASGTQYF.

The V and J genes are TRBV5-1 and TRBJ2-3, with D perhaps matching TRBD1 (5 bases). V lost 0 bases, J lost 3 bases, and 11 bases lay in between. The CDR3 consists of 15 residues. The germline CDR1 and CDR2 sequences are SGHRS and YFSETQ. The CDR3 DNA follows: TGCGCCAGCAGCTTGGAGGGGAATTGGACAGATACGCAGTATTTT. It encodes CASSLEGNWTDTQYF. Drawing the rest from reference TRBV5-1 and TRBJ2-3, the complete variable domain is KAGVTQTPRYLIKTRGQQVTLSCSPISGHRSVSWYQQTPGQGLQFLFEYFSETQRNKGNFPGRFSGRQFSNSRSEMNVSTLELGDSALYLCASSLEGNWTDTQYFGPGTRLTVL.

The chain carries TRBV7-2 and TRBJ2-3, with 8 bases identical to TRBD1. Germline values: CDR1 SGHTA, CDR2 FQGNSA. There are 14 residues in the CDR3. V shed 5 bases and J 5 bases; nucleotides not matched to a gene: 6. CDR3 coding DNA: TGTGCCAGCAGCAGCCAGGGGGCAGGAGATACGCAGTATTTT. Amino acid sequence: CASSSQGAGDTQYF.

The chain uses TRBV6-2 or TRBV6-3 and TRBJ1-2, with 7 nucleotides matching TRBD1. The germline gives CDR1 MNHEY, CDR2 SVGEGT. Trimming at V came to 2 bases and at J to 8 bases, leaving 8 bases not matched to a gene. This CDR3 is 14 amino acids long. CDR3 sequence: CASSYPGTALGYTF. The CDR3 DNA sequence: TGTGCCAGCAGTTACCCTGGGACAGCCTTGGGCTACACCTTC.

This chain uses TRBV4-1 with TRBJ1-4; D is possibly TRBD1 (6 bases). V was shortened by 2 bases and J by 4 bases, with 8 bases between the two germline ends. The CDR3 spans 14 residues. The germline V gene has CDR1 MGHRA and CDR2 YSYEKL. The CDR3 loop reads CASSQLGGNEKLFF. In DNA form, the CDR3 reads TGCGCCAGCAGCCAACTAGGGGGTAATGAAAAACTGTTTTTT.

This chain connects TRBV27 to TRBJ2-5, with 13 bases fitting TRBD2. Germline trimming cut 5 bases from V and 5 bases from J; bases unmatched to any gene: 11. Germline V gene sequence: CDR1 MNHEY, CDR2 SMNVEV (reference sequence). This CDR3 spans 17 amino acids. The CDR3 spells CASSRTLTSGGRETQYF. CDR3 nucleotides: TGTGCCAGCAGTCGTACCTTGACTAGCGGGGGGAGGGAGACCCAGTACTTC.

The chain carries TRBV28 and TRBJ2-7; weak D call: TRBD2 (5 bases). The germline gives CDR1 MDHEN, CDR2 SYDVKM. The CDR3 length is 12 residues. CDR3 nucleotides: TGTGCTGCCCACGGGGTTGCTAACGAGCAGTACTTC. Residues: CAAHGVANEQYF.

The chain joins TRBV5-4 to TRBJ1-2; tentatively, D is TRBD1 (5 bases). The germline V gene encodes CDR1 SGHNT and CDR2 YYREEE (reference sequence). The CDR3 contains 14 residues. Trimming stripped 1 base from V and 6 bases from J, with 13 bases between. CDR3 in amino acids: CASSLRGGGNGYTF. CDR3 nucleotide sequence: TGTGCCAGCAGCTTGCGGGGGGGAGGGAATGGCTACACCTTC. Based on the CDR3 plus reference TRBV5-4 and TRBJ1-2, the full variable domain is ETGVTQSPTHLIKTRGQQVTLRCSSQSGHNTVSWYQQALGQGPQFIFQYYREEENGRGNFPPRFSGLQFPNYSSELNVNALELDDSALYLCASSLRGGGNGYTFGSGTRLTVV.

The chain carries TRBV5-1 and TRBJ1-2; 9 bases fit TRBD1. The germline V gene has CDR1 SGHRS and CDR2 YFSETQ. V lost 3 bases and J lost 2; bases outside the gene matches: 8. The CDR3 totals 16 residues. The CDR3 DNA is TGCGCCAGCAGCTCCCGGGACAGGGTTAGGAACTATGGCTACACCTTC. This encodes CASSSRDRVRNYGYTF.

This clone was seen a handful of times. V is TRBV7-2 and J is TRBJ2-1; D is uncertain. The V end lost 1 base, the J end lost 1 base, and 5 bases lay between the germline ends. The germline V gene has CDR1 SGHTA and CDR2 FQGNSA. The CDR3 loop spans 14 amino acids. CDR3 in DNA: TGTGCCAGCAGCTTAGGGCTATCCTACAATGAGCAGTTCTTC. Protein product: CASSLGLSYNEQFF.

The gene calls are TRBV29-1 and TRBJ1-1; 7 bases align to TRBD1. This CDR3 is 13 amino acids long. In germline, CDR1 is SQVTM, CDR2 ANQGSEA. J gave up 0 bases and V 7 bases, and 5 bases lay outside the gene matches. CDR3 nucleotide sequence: TGCAGCGCCCGACAGGGCTTGAACACTGAAGCTTTCTTT. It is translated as CSARQGLNTEAFF.